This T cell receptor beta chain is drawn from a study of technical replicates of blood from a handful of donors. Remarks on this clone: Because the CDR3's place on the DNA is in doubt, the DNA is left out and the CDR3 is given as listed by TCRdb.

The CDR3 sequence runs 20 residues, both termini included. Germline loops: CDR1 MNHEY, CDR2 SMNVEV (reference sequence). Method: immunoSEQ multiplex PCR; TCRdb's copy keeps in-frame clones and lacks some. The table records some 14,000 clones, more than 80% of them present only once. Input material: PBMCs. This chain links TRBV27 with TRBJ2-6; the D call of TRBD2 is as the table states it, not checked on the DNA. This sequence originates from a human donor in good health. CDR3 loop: CASSSSGLAGTTSGANVLTF.